Listed below are T cell receptor beta chains from one sample, sequenced in a study of CD8+ T cells in alopecia areata. Only in-frame clones appear in the TCRdb table, and some are missing; sequencing was by immunoSEQ multiplex PCR. The table lists fewer than 250,000 clones, roughly three fifths of them singletons. Sequenced material: CD4+ T cells sorted from blood, taken around week 50, from a patient treated with tofacitinib. These receptors were taken from a human donor with alopecia areata. Each CDR3 is given with its conserved first and last residue. The order of the fields is V gene, clone size, D gene, J gene, CDR3 protein, CDR3 DNA. The D gene is left open where the match is weak. Only part of the rows carry a size: once, few, many, or a class if the clone is expanded.

TRBV11-2	.	.	TRBJ2-2	CASSRRQLNTGELFF	TGTGCCAGCAGCAGGAGACAGTTAAACACCGGGGAGCTGTTTTTT
TRBV19	.	.	TRBJ2-5	CASSWRADETQYF	TGTGCCAGTAGTTGGCGGGCAGACGAGACCCAGTACTTC
TRBV15	few	.	TRBJ2-6	CATSRDRSGANVLTF	TGTGCCACCAGCAGAGACCGGTCCGGGGCCAACGTCCTGACTTTC
TRBV9	.	.	TRBJ2-7	CASSAGLGDRGEQYF	TGTGCCAGCAGCGCCGGTCTAGGGGACCGGGGCGAGCAGTACTTC
TRBV15	once	.	TRBJ2-2	CATSNQNTGELFF	TGTGCCACCAGCAATCAGAACACCGGGGAGCTGTTTTTT
TRBV29-1	few	.	TRBJ1-1	CSGGHNTEAFF	TGCAGCGGGGGACATAACACTGAAGCTTTCTTT
TRBV30	once	.	TRBJ2-1	CAWTRDNEQFF	TGTGCCTGGACCAGGGACAATGAGCAGTTCTTC
TRBV25-1	few	.	TRBJ1-2	CASSEYLGGYTF	TGTGCCAGCAGTGAATATCTGGGGGGCTACACCTTC
TRBV6-1	.	TRBD1	TRBJ2-5	CAISEGTGGTGQETQYF	TGTGCCATCAGTGAGGGGACAGGGGGCACGGGGCAAGAGACCCAGTACTTC
TRBV30	.	.	TRBJ1-2	CAWSMTGWRGYTF	TGTGCCTGGAGTATGACAGGCTGGCGTGGCTACACCTTC